This T cell receptor (beta chain) appears in the sequencing data of a study of radiotherapy plus CTLA-4 blockade in lung cancer. Study-level background: Around a sixth of patients responded objectively, and roughly 30% achieved disease control.

About this clone: The antigen remains unidentified.

Alongside CTLA-4 blockade with ipilimumab, patients with chemo-refractory metastatic non-small-cell lung cancer received focal radiation. The data were produced by immunoSEQ multiplex PCR, yet TCRdb's version contains in-frame clones alone and is incomplete. The repertoire holds some 92,000 clones, around 86% seen once, with 3% to 3.5% in the top ten. Germline values: CDR1 ENHRY, CDR2 SYGVKD. Trimming cost V 6 bases and J 2 bases, with 7 bases left between them. This CDR3 has 12 amino acids. Study-wide results and limits: Once radiotherapy plus ipilimumab had been given, TCR clones derived from tumor expanded in blood. Together with interferon-beta, which increased in serum after radiation, early dynamic changes in blood T cell clones were reportedly the best predictors of response.

The receptor was isolated from a human donor with non-small cell lung cancer who had a partial response to radiotherapy plus ipilimumab. V gene TRBV10-3 combines with J gene TRBJ1-2, with a weak D call TRBD1 (5 bases). This material consisted of peripheral blood, taken from a patient treated with radiotherapy plus ipilimumab. CDR3 DNA sequence: TGTGCCATCAGGCGGGGGAACTATGGCTACACCTTC. This codes for CAIRRGNYGYTF.